This TCR beta chain comes out of a study of T cell repertoires in cytomegalovirus infection (dated by TCRdb to about 2019). Turning to the overall study: The peptide stimulations were aimed at well-studied HLA-B-restricted epitopes as well as recently identified HLA-C-restricted CMV epitopes, whose presentation resists viral immunomodulation. Because public TCR beta signatures pointed to carriage of CMV infection together with the matching HLA type, the HLA type of each donor mattered for the analysis.

Comment on this clonotype: Its recognized antigen is unknown. No much larger clonotype is one base removed from it; base qualities were not supplied.

Explained via the paper, the treatment or condition label denotes: in vitro stimulation with specific CMV peptide epitopes to enrich CMV-specific T cells. Sequencing was performed on an Illumina HiSeq 1500. Through fastp at Q25 and MiXCR, TCRdb rebuilt clones from the public reads, retaining in-frame beta chains. Identical CDR3 proteins give one entry, which carries the most common genes and DNA. In all, the sample holds fewer than 950,000 distinct CDR3 sequences, and roughly 33% of those were seen once. The ten largest account for roughly an eighth of the sample. General findings and caveats noted by the study authors: In both this cohort and an independent cohort of more than 350 donors, the cumulative frequency of public TCR beta family members distinguished carriers of CMV infection plus the relevant HLA type. The ex vivo response was dominated by HLA-C-restricted CMV-specific TCR beta clonotypes, which also provided the single most frequent clonotype in two of eight donors.

The germline V gene supplies CDR1 MNHEY and CDR2 SVGEGT. The CDR3 covers 11 residues, taking in both the cysteine and the phenylalanine. Left in the record is the CDR3 DNA by itself, 33 bases read in frame from the first base. V loses 10 bases of germline sequence and J loses 4 bases, and the interval between the two ends is 10 bases. The rearranged segments are TRBV6-2 or TRBV6-3 and TRBJ1-2; TRBD1 is perhaps the D gene, given 5 matching bases. The sequenced sample was cultured CD8+ T cells from PBMCs, obtained from culture after CMV antigen stimulation. The sequence derives from a human donor in good health (CMV status not recorded). Some clones in this sample may be carry-over from other donors' samples. DNA sequence: TGTGCCATCGGGGCGCCCTATGGCTACACCTTC. It codes for CAIGAPYGYTF.